The 18 T cell receptor beta chains listed next were all sequenced from one sample in a study of blood T cell repertoires in COVID-19. Measured with immunoSEQ multiplex PCR; TCRdb has only the in-frame clones, and not every one. Seen here are about 370,000 clones, 87% observed once, and the top ten hold more than 9%. The specimen was peripheral blood. The receptors come from a woman aged 25 to 45 with COVID-19, enrolled during active disease.

This clone was counted a single time. The chain has TRBV10-1 and TRBJ2-1; TRBD1 matches 11 bases. V lost 6 bases to trimming and J lost 3 bases; unmatched junction nucleotides: 4. The CDR3 has 15 residues. CDR1 is WNHNN, CDR2 SYGVQD, per germline (reference sequence). The CDR3 DNA reads TGCGCCAGCAGCCCCGGGACAGGGGGCTACAATGAGCAGTTCTTC. It is translated as CASSPGTGGYNEQFF.

The chain is built from TRBV14 and TRBJ2-1; TRBD1 might be the D (5 bases). CDR1 SGHDN and CDR2 FVKESK come from the germline V gene. The CDR3 totals 15 residues. V was shortened by 0 bases and J by 6 bases, with 12 bases between the two germline ends. The CDR3 region has the DNA TGTGCCAGCAGCCAAGAGGCAGGGTTTAGCAATGAGCAGTTCTTC. Its translation: CASSQEAGFSNEQFF.

The chain carries TRBV19 and TRBJ1-1, with 7 bases identical to TRBD1. CDR1 is LNHDA, CDR2 SQIVND, per germline (reference sequence). This CDR3 is 14 amino acids long. Losses at the gene ends were 6 bases for V and 5 bases for J; bases not matched to a gene: 9. CDR3 residues: CASRLKGAGTEAFF. In DNA form, the CDR3 reads TGTGCCAGTAGGCTCAAGGGGGCAGGGACTGAAGCTTTCTTT. The variable domain in full, completed from reference TRBV19 and TRBJ1-1, reads DGGITQSPKYLFRKEGQNVTLSCEQNLNHDAMYWYRQDPGQGLRLIYYSQIVNDFQKGDIAEGYSVSREKKESFPLTVTSAQKNPTAFYLCASRLKGAGTEAFFGQGTRLTVV.

This chain connects TRBV2 to TRBJ2-7; the D gene is possibly TRBD2 (7 bases). Germline assignment: CDR1 SNHLY and CDR2 FYNNEI. V was trimmed by 8 bases and J by 2 bases, leaving 13 bases between them. The CDR3 is 13 residues long. CDR3 in DNA: TGTGCCAGCGGGGGGGCCCCGGCCTACGAGCAGTACTTC. Translating gives CASGGAPAYEQYF.

V is TRBV5-1 and J is TRBJ1-1, with D perhaps TRBD1 (5 bases). The length of the CDR3 is 14 residues. Germline V gene sequence: CDR1 SGHRS, CDR2 YFSETQ. V was cut by 0 bases and J by 6 bases, with 12 bases left in between. CDR3 in DNA: TGCGCCAGCAGCTTGGAAGGGTCGGGGGCTGAAGCTTTCTTT. Amino acids: CASSLEGSGAEAFF.

The rearrangement uses TRBV5-4 and TRBJ1-6; D may be TRBD1 (5 bases). This CDR3 region has 14 residues. Per the germline V gene, CDR1 is SGHNT and CDR2 is YYREEE (reference sequence). V was trimmed by 0 bases and J by 9 bases, leaving 10 bases between them. This chain's CDR3 is CASSLGRVRSPLHF. In nucleotides, the CDR3 is TGTGCCAGCAGCTTGGGCAGGGTTCGTTCACCCCTCCACTTT. The full variable domain, rest sourced from reference TRBV5-4 and TRBJ1-6, is ETGVTQSPTHLIKTRGQQVTLRCSSQSGHNTVSWYQQALGQGPQFIFQYYREEENGRGNFPPRFSGLQFPNYSSELNVNALELDDSALYLCASSLGRVRSPLHFGNGTRLTVT.

The V and J genes are TRBV5-1 and TRBJ1-5; D gene ambiguous. This CDR3 contains 14 residues. Trimming pared 0 bases from V and 7 bases from J, leaving 11 bases between. Germline lookup yields CDR1 SGHRS and CDR2 YFSETQ. This chain's CDR3 is CASSLVGGRQPQHF. Written as DNA, the CDR3 is TGCGCCAGCAGCTTGGTTGGAGGGAGGCAGCCCCAGCATTTT.

This sequence joins TRBV30 and TRBJ1-5; D gene uncertain. This CDR3 has 13 amino acids. CDR1 GTSNPN and CDR2 SVGIG come from the germline V gene (reference sequence). Trimming pared 0 bases from V and 3 bases from J, leaving 6 bases between. The chain's CDR3 is CAWSVGSNQPQHF. The CDR3 DNA follows: TGTGCCTGGAGTGTCGGGTCCAATCAGCCCCAGCATTTT.

In its sample, this clone was seen a few times. The V call is TRBV10-3, the J call TRBJ2-1, with TRBD2 as a possible D gene (6 bases). Germline CDR1 ENHRY, CDR2 SYGVKD. The CDR3 consists of 13 residues. V was trimmed by 8 bases and J by 7 bases, leaving 15 bases between them. The CDR3 DNA reads TGTGCCATCCGACGGGCGGAGGGGAATGAGCAGTTCTTC. As protein: CAIRRAEGNEQFF.

The chain uses TRBV7-2 and TRBJ1-1; TRBD1 is a possible D gene (5 bases). The CDR3 spans 14 residues. The ends were cut back, 5 bases at V and 6 bases at J, with 16 bases in the middle. Per germline, CDR1 SGHTA and CDR2 FQGNSA. CDR3 DNA: TGTGCCAGCAGCCCGGAATCAGGGTGGGCTGAAGCTTTCTTT. Protein sequence: CASSPESGWAEAFF. The whole variable domain, remainder taken from reference TRBV7-2 and TRBJ1-1, is GAGVSQSPSNKVTEKGKDVELRCDPISGHTALYWYRQSLGQGLEFLIYFQGNSAPDKSGLPSDRFSAERTGGSVSTLTIQRTQQEDSAVYLCASSPESGWAEAFFGQGTRLTVV.

The chain uses TRBV10-3 and TRBJ2-7; 9 bases fit TRBD2. In germline, CDR1 is ENHRY, CDR2 SYGVKD. The V segment lost 0 bases and the J segment 7 bases; nucleotides outside the gene matches: 1. This CDR3 spans 13 amino acids. Here the CDR3 DNA reads TGTGCCATCAGTGAGTCGCGGGAGGGAGAGCAGTACTTC. It codes for CAISESREGEQYF.

This clone was seen a single time. The J gene is TRBJ1-5, the V gene TRBV4-1; TRBD1 aligns across 12 bases. CDR1 and CDR2 (germline): MGHRA, YSYEKL. The junction had 14 bases not matched to a gene; V was cut back by 4 bases and J by 7 bases. The CDR3 extends over 18 amino acids. The CDR3 nucleotides are TGCGCCAGCAGCCTCATTCTCGGGACAGGGGGCTCGAGACAGCCCCAGCATTTT. Amino acid sequence: CASSLILGTGGSRQPQHF.

This chain joins TRBV27 and TRBJ2-7, with a weak D call TRBD1 (6 bases). Germline V gene sequence: CDR1 MNHEY, CDR2 SMNVEV (reference sequence). Trimming took off 3 bases at V and 6 bases at J, with 15 bases between the two ends. The CDR3 loop spans 14 amino acids. This CDR3 reads CASSFLGAGGEQYF. DNA for the CDR3: TGTGCCAGCAGTTTCTTGGGGGCTGGGGGCGAGCAGTACTTC.

In its sample, this clone was seen once. The rearrangement uses TRBV28 and TRBJ2-7; the match to TRBD1 covers 9 bases. V trimming: 2 bases; J trimming: 7 bases; junction bases outside the gene matches: 9. Germline lookup yields CDR1 MDHEN and CDR2 SYDVKM. This CDR3 comprises 15 residues. The CDR3 spells CASSLTSQGAREQYF. The DNA for the CDR3 is TGTGCCAGCAGTTTAACTTCACAGGGGGCGCGGGAGCAGTACTTC.

This rearrangement joins TRBV7-3 to TRBJ2-1; perhaps TRBD2 as D (5 bases). This CDR3 has 14 residues. The germline V gene encodes CDR1 SGHTA and CDR2 FQGTGA. The V gene lost 2 bases and the J gene lost 5 bases, with 10 bases spanning the gap. CDR3 loop: CASSLGGGNNEQFF. The CDR3 coding sequence is TGTGCCAGCAGCTTAGGAGGTGGGAACAATGAGCAGTTCTTC.

The V and J genes are TRBV2 and TRBJ2-7; the D gene is possibly TRBD1 (6 bases). The CDR3 sequence is 13 residues long. The germline V gene has CDR1 SNHLY and CDR2 FYNNEI. The germline V and J ends were trimmed by 11 bases and 7 bases, with 21 bases remaining between them. The CDR3 DNA reads TGTGCCTTCCGCCCCGGACAGTTGGAAGAGCAGTACTTC. Translated: CAFRPGQLEEQYF.

The chain uses TRBV6-4 and TRBJ2-7, with 8 bases matching TRBD2. Germline CDR1 reads MRHNA; CDR2 reads SNTAGT. The length of the CDR3 is 14 residues. J gave up 7 bases and V 4 bases, and 9 bases lay outside the gene matches. CDR3 sequence: CASSGSAGDVEQYF. The CDR3 bases are TGTGCCAGCAGTGGGTCAGCGGGAGATGTAGAGCAGTACTTC.

This clone was counted once. The chain joins TRBV12-3 or TRBV12-4 to TRBJ2-1, with D possibly matching TRBD2 (5 bases). This CDR3 has 13 residues. The ends were cut back, 1 base at V and 7 bases at J, with 8 bases in the middle. CDR3 amino acids: CASSLGSGNEQFF. CDR3 coding DNA: TGTGCCAGCAGTTTAGGCTCGGGGAATGAGCAGTTCTTC.